This record covers a single TCR beta chain. The sample originates from a study of blood T cell repertoires in COVID-19. Overall study: Both acute and convalescent COVID-19 samples were obtained from the United States, Italy and Spain. Sample material is recorded as cDNA or gDNA derived from T cells, B-cell-depleted T cells, or PBMCs.

Germline loops: CDR1 LGHDT, CDR2 YNNKEL (reference sequence). Unmatched junction bases numbered 3, after V lost 1 base and J lost 5 bases. The CDR3 consists of 16 residues. In the original analysis: Amplification with reference gene primers provided the estimates of nucleated cell counts. The method was immunoSEQ multiplex PCR; TCRdb's version includes in-frame clones alone and lacks a portion of them. Clone size and the V and J calls come from that table; the DNA yielded D and trimming. Of about 220,000 clones detected, about 85% appear once; the ten largest clones hold approximately 5.1%. The V gene is TRBV3-1 (or the pseudogene TRBV3-2), the J gene TRBJ1-6; the match to TRBD1 covers 9 bases. The sequence came from a woman aged 60-75 years who had recovered from COVID-19. Material: peripheral blood. CDR3 sequence (DNA): TGTGCCAGCAGCCAAGTAACAGGGGGCAATAATTCACCCCTCCACTTT. Amino acid sequence: CASSQVTGGNNSPLHF.